The 8 T cell receptor beta chains in this list originate from one sample, sequenced in a study of CD8 T cells in Susac syndrome. RNA in amounts of about 0.5 to 1 ug was reverse transcribed with random hexamers. TCRdb re-called the immunoSEQ multiplex PCR reads through MiXCR, storing one row per CDR3 protein. The repertoire has more than 90,000 distinct CDR3 sequences, approximately 93% of them found once; the top ten carry just under 0.095%. The sequenced sample was CD4+ T cells from PBMCs. These receptors were collected from a human donor with multiple sclerosis.

The gene calls are TRBV6-2 or TRBV6-3 and TRBJ2-7; 8 bases align to TRBD1. The CDR3 runs to 14 residues. V shed 5 bases and J 4 bases; nucleotides not matched to a gene: 7. The germline gives CDR1 MNHEY, CDR2 SVGEGT. CDR3 nucleotide sequence: TGTGCCAGCAGTCCGGGACAGGAGCCGTACGAGCAGTACTTC. The encoded protein is CASSPGQEPYEQYF.

The genes are TRBV12-3 or TRBV12-4 and TRBJ1-6; 8 bases map to TRBD1. The CDR3 sequence is 15 residues long. Trimming removed 4 bases from V and 8 bases from J; junction bases left unmatched: 7. The CDR3 here is CASSSSGGLDSPLHF. CDR3 DNA sequence: TGTGCCAGCAGTTCCTCAGGGGGCTTGGATTCACCCCTCCACTTT.

CDR3 amino acids: CASSRAGDSNQPQHF. CDR3 coding DNA: TGTGCCAGCAGCCGAGCAGGGGATAGCAATCAGCCCCAGCATTTT. The V and J genes are TRBV7-8 and TRBJ1-5; a possible D gene is TRBD1 (6 bases). This CDR3 contains 15 residues. In germline, CDR1 is SGHVS, CDR2 FQNEAQ. Trimming cost V 5 bases and J 0 bases, with 11 bases left between them.

The rearrangement uses TRBV7-2 and TRBJ2-7, with TRBD1 identical over 7 bases. Germline V CDR1 and CDR2: SGHTA, FQGNSA. V was pared by 5 bases and J by 3 bases, with 10 bases of the junction left unmatched. This CDR3 has 15 amino acids. In nucleotides, the CDR3 is TGTGCCAGCAGCCCAACCGGGACAGTGCTCTACGAGCAGTACTTC. It yields the protein CASSPTGTVLYEQYF.

The chain uses TRBV30 and TRBJ1-4; D is ambiguous. Germline V gene lookup returns CDR1 GTSNPN and CDR2 SVGIG (reference sequence). V shed 2 bases and J shed 5 bases, with 9 bases lying between them. The CDR3 sequence is 13 residues long. The CDR3 bases are TGTGCCTGGAGTAGCCGGTTGAATGAAAAACTGTTTTTT. Its protein product is CAWSSRLNEKLFF.

V is TRBV5-1 and J is TRBJ1-1, with 8 bases lining up with TRBD1. The length of the CDR3 is 15 residues. Germline lookup yields CDR1 SGHRS and CDR2 YFSETQ. J was trimmed by 10 bases and V by 4 bases; bases with no gene match: 15. In DNA, the CDR3 is TGCGCCAGCAGCCCCCAGACAGGGGCCGCCCTAGGAGCTTTCTTT. This gives the protein CASSPQTGAALGAFF.

V and J are TRBV5-6 and TRBJ2-7, with D hard to call. CDR3 length: 14 residues. In germline, CDR1 is SGHDT, CDR2 YYEEEE. Deletions cut 0 bases from V and 6 bases from J, with 13 bases between. The CDR3 DNA reads TGTGCCAGCAGCTTGGGTCAGAGGCTGGGCGAGCAGTACTTC. Translation gives CASSLGQRLGEQYF.

The V gene is TRBV6-1, the J gene TRBJ1-1; D call uncertain. V lost 2 bases to trimming and J lost 6 bases, with 10 bases between them. The V gene's germline CDR1 is MNHNS and CDR2 SASEGT. There are 13 residues in the CDR3. CDR3 residues: CASSESGFPEAFF. DNA of the CDR3: TGTGCCAGCAGTGAATCGGGGTTCCCTGAAGCTTTCTTT.